The 28 T cell receptor beta chains listed next were all sequenced from one sample in a study of cytomegalovirus exposure and HLA in healthy donors. PCR used 60 Vbeta primers and 13 Jbeta primers. Using immunoSEQ multiplex PCR, the repertoire was profiled, and TCRdb retains in-frame clones only, with some absent. The sample consists of about 130,000 clones, approximately 80% of them appearing once. The source material was PBMCs. These receptor sequences come from a girl aged 2-9 years in good health and CMV-seronegative.

This clone appeared once. The V call is TRBV5-1, the J call TRBJ1-1, with 7 bases aligning to TRBD1. The CDR3 contains 14 residues. V gave up 1 base and J gave up 5 bases; unmatched junction bases: 5. The germline V gene has CDR1 SGHRS and CDR2 YFSETQ. The CDR3 DNA follows: TGCGCCAGCAGCTTGACCCAGGGGGATACTGAAGCTTTCTTT. Amino acids: CASSLTQGDTEAFF.

This rearrangement joins TRBV7-9 to TRBJ1-2; D gene uncertain. The V gene's germline CDR1 is SEHNR and CDR2 FQNEAQ (reference sequence). The CDR3 is 13 amino acids. Between the trimmed V and J ends, which lost 1 base and 2 bases, there was a span of 5 bases. The CDR3 DNA follows: TGTGCCAGCAGCTTAGTAGTGAACTATGGCTACACCTTC. Protein sequence: CASSLVVNYGYTF.

A word on this clone: At one end, the junction sequence differs from germline, possibly due to a read error. Other DNA sequences from this sample encode an identical CDR3 as well. The chain carries TRBV6-5 and TRBJ1-1; 7 bases fit TRBD1. CDR3 length equals 14 residues. Germline lookup yields CDR1 MNHEY and CDR2 SVGAGI. The CDR3 DNA reads TGTGCCAGCAGTCGGGGACAGCTGAACACTGAAGCCTTCTTT. Its translation: CASSRGQLNTEAFF.

This sequence joins TRBV9 and TRBJ2-5; unclear D gene. Germline V lookup: CDR1 SGDLS, CDR2 YYNGEE. The CDR3 extends over 15 amino acids. Trimming cost V 2 bases and J 6 bases, with 17 bases left between them. The CDR3 here is CASSVGGPAAQTQYF. The CDR3 nucleotides are TGTGCCAGCAGCGTCGGCGGCCCAGCAGCGCAGACCCAGTACTTC.

The rearrangement uses TRBV28 and TRBJ2-3, with TRBD2 matching 10 bases. CDR3 size: 16 residues. Germline V lookup: CDR1 MDHEN, CDR2 SYDVKM. The junction had 7 bases not matched to a gene; V was cut back by 5 bases and J by 2 bases. This CDR3 is CASSQALAGDTDTQYF. The CDR3 nucleotides read TGTGCCAGCAGTCAAGCTCTAGCGGGAGACACAGATACGCAGTATTTT.

This sequence joins TRBV28 and TRBJ2-5; 8 bases match TRBD2. This CDR3 comprises 14 residues. CDR1 is MDHEN, CDR2 SYDVKM, per germline. The V and J ends lost 5 bases and 4 bases, in that order; junction bases with no gene match: 6. The CDR3 protein is CASSDGGGLETQYF. The CDR3, as DNA: TGTGCCAGCAGTGACGGGGGGGGCTTAGAGACCCAGTACTTC.

The V call is TRBV5-6, the J call TRBJ2-1; D is unclear. Germline CDR1 reads SGHDT; CDR2 reads YYEEEE. The CDR3 spans 15 residues. V was cut by 2 bases and J by 0 bases, with 9 bases left in between. Here the CDR3 reads CASSFGLSSYNEQFF. The CDR3 region has the DNA TGTGCCAGCAGCTTTGGGCTAAGCTCCTACAATGAGCAGTTCTTC. The full variable domain, rest sourced from reference TRBV5-6 and TRBJ2-1, is DAGVTQSPTHLIKTRGQQVTLRCSPKSGHDTVSWYQQALGQGPQFIFQYYEEEERQRGNFPDRFSGHQFPNYSSELNVNALLLGDSALYLCASSFGLSSYNEQFFGPGTRLTVL.

The V gene is TRBV5-1, the J gene TRBJ2-7; 8 bases line up with TRBD2. V lost 0 bases, J lost 2 bases, and 4 bases stayed unmatched. Germline V CDR1 and CDR2: SGHRS, YFSETQ. The CDR3 is 15 residues long. The CDR3 here is CASSLASSGPYEQYF. For the CDR3, the DNA is TGCGCCAGCAGCTTGGCTTCTAGCGGGCCCTACGAGCAGTACTTC.

J is TRBJ2-5 and V is TRBV5-1; a possible D gene is TRBD1 (7 bases). The J call is doubtful: the DNA matches TRBJ2-7 better. The CDR3 runs to 15 residues. The V gene's germline CDR1 is SGHRS and CDR2 YFSETQ. The CDR3 DNA follows: TGCGCCAGCAGCTTAACAGGGGCGCGCGGGAACGAGCAGTACTTC. Translating it yields CASSLTGARGNEQYF.

This clone was picked up one time. V gene TRBV2 combines with J gene TRBJ2-6; 8 nucleotides agree with TRBD1. The CDR3 contains 16 residues. Germline loops: CDR1 SNHLY, CDR2 FYNNEI. V lost 5 bases to trimming and J lost 2 bases; unmatched junction nucleotides: 5. The CDR3 nucleotides read TGTGCCAGCAGTTCGGACAGGGCCCCTGGGGCCAACGTCCTGACTTTC. It codes for CASSSDRAPGANVLTF.

This clone was recorded only once. V gene TRBV11-3 combines with J gene TRBJ2-1, with 11 positions matching TRBD2. The CDR3 has 16 residues. Trimming at V came to 1 base and at J to 10 bases, leaving 9 bases not matched to a gene. The germline gives CDR1 SGHNT, CDR2 YENEEA. CDR3 bases: TGTGCCAGCAGCTTAGGTGCTAGCGGGAGGACGGGCGAGCAGTTCTTC. Its protein product is CASSLGASGRTGEQFF.

The V and J genes are TRBV29-1 and TRBJ2-5, with D maybe TRBD2 (6 bases). The V end lost 2 bases, the J end lost 2 bases, and 12 bases lay between the germline ends. The CDR3 totals 14 residues. CDR1 SQVTM and CDR2 ANQGSEA come from the germline V gene. This CDR3 reads CSVERGAGQETQYF. CDR3 DNA: TGCAGCGTTGAAAGGGGCGCGGGGCAAGAGACCCAGTACTTC.

The chain has TRBV5-5 and TRBJ1-2; TRBD1 aligns across 10 bases. Looked up from germline, CDR1 is SGHKS and CDR2 is YYEKEE (reference sequence). There are 17 residues in the CDR3. The J segment lost 0 bases and the V segment lost 6 bases, leaving 11 bases of the junction unmatched. The CDR3 bases are TGTGCCAGCACCTTCTCGGGGACAGGGGACACTAACTATGGCTACACCTTC. Protein sequence: CASTFSGTGDTNYGYTF.

The chain couples TRBV27 to TRBJ2-7; D uncertain. CDR3 length: 15 amino acids. Germline V CDR1 and CDR2: MNHEY, SMNVEV (reference sequence). V gave up 9 bases and J gave up 3 bases, with 21 bases separating them. CDR3 residues: CASRRTFTFVYEQYF. The CDR3 region has the DNA TGTGCCAGTCGTCGTACCTTTACTTTTGTCTACGAGCAGTACTTC.

This chain joins TRBV4-2 and TRBJ2-1, with TRBD2 identical over 9 bases. V gave up 7 bases and J gave up 7 bases; unmatched junction bases: 8. The CDR3 has 14 amino acids. Germline V lookup: CDR1 LGHNA, CDR2 YNFKEQ. CDR3 DNA sequence: TGTGCCAGCACAATAGCGGGAGCTGGTAATGAGCAGTTCTTC. Encoded protein: CASTIAGAGNEQFF.

This rearrangement joins TRBV27 to TRBJ2-5, with 14 bases fitting TRBD2. The germline CDR1 and CDR2 sequences are MNHEY and SMNVEV (reference sequence). The CDR3 covers 16 residues. After removal of 6 bases from V and 2 bases from J, the junction contained 5 bases not matched to a gene. The DNA of the CDR3 is TGTGCCAGCAGAACCGGGACTAGCGGGAGTCAAGAGACCCAGTACTTC. Translation gives CASRTGTSGSQETQYF.

This clone was seen more than once but under ten times. The chain is built from TRBV4-3 and TRBJ1-2; D gene uncertain. Trimming shortened V by 0 bases and J by 3 bases, and 8 bases separated the two germline ends. Germline V gene lookup returns CDR1 LGHNA and CDR2 YSLEER. This CDR3 spans 14 amino acids. The CDR3 DNA reads TGCGCCAGCAGCCAAGAGTACAAAGACTATGGCTACACCTTC. It encodes CASSQEYKDYGYTF.

V gene TRBV6-5 combines with J gene TRBJ1-2, with D perhaps matching TRBD1 (6 bases). The CDR3 has 16 residues. With 0 bases removed from V and 4 bases from J, the gap between germline ends came to 15 bases. The germline V gene encodes CDR1 MNHEY and CDR2 SVGAGI. The CDR3 nucleotides are TGTGCCAGCAGTTACTCGACAAGGGGGGGAGGCTATGGCTACACCTTC. The encoded protein is CASSYSTRGGGYGYTF.

This chain joins TRBV10-1 and TRBJ1-5; 9 bases fit TRBD1. The V and J ends lost 9 bases and 3 bases, in that order; junction bases with no gene match: 3. Germline V gene lookup returns CDR1 WNHNN and CDR2 SYGVQD (reference sequence). There are 13 residues in the CDR3. The CDR3 region has the DNA TGCGCCAGGACAGGGGGGGTCAATCAGCCCCAGCATTTT. It specifies CARTGGVNQPQHF.

The chain couples TRBV7-3 to TRBJ2-5; TRBD2 matches at 10 bases. Germline-derived CDR1 and CDR2 are SGHTA and FQGTGA. This CDR3 is 15 amino acids long. Losses at the gene ends were 4 bases for V and 4 bases for J; bases not matched to a gene: 6. CDR3: CASSSSGGPGETQYF. CDR3 DNA: TGTGCCAGCAGCTCTAGCGGGGGCCCGGGAGAGACCCAGTACTTC.

On this clone itself: Other DNA sequences within the sample encode an identical CDR3. V and J are TRBV12-5 and TRBJ1-1; possibly TRBD1 for D (5 bases). V lost 0 bases to trimming and J lost 2 bases, with 13 bases between them. CDR3 length: 16 residues. CDR1 is LGHNT and CDR2 is FRNRAP in the germline V gene. The CDR3 loop is CASGLVLMGGNTEAFF. For the CDR3, the DNA is TGTGCTAGTGGTTTGGTACTGATGGGGGGAAACACTGAAGCTTTCTTT.

The V and J genes are TRBV5-8 and TRBJ2-1; possible D gene TRBD2, 5 bases. Trimming removed 4 bases at V and 8 bases at J, with 22 bases between. CDR3 size: 16 residues. Germline lookup yields CDR1 SGHTS and CDR2 YDEGEE. CDR3 loop: CASSTRAASIGDEQFF. CDR3 bases: TGTGCCAGCAGCACACGGGCGGCTAGCATTGGCGATGAGCAGTTCTTC.

The V gene is TRBV29-1, the J gene TRBJ2-1; D is uncertain. This CDR3 has 12 residues. The germline CDR1 and CDR2 sequences are SQVTM and ANQGSEA. The V and J ends lost 0 bases and 9 bases respectively, with 9 bases between them. The CDR3 loop reads CSVEEQVSEQFF. The CDR3 coding sequence is TGCAGCGTTGAAGAGCAGGTTAGTGAGCAGTTCTTC.

The genes are TRBV5-8 and TRBJ2-7; a possible D gene is TRBD2 (5 bases). Trimming removed 6 bases at V and 3 bases at J, with 16 bases between. Germline values: CDR1 SGHTS, CDR2 YDEGEE. This CDR3 comprises 14 residues. For the CDR3, the DNA is TGTGCCAGCATCCCCTCCGGACTGAGCTACGAGCAGTACTTC. Its protein is CASIPSGLSYEQYF.

This clone was seen a handful of times. V gene TRBV5-1 combines with J gene TRBJ2-5; the match to TRBD1 covers 10 bases. Trimming took 3 bases from V and 2 from J; bases not matched to a gene: 10. CDR1 SGHRS and CDR2 YFSETQ come from the germline V gene. The length of the CDR3 is 17 residues. CDR3 sequence: CASSSFGDRGNQETQYF. The CDR3 nucleotides are TGCGCCAGCAGCTCATTCGGGGACAGGGGCAATCAAGAGACCCAGTACTTC.

V gene TRBV6-1 combines with J gene TRBJ1-2; 7 nucleotides match TRBD1. After removal of 6 bases from V and 5 bases from J, the junction contained 9 bases not matched to a gene. This CDR3 comprises 14 residues. Germline V lookup: CDR1 MNHNS, CDR2 SASEGT. In DNA, the CDR3 is TGTGCCAGCAGGCCGGGACAGCATACTTATGGCTACACCTTC. As protein: CASRPGQHTYGYTF.

The CDR3 here is CASSMFLAGGETQYF. The CDR3 DNA reads TGTGCCAGTAGTATGTTCCTAGCGGGAGGGGAGACCCAGTACTTC. The chain carries TRBV19 and TRBJ2-5, with 12 nucleotides matching TRBD2. Looked up from germline, CDR1 is LNHDA and CDR2 is SQIVND (reference sequence). The CDR3 totals 15 residues. Unmatched junction bases numbered 4, after V lost 3 bases and J lost 5 bases.

This chain joins TRBV6-5 and TRBJ2-3, with 7 bases aligning to TRBD1. The ends lost 3 bases at V and 3 bases at J; junction bases unmatched: 6. Germline loops: CDR1 MNHEY, CDR2 SVGAGI. The CDR3 runs 15 residues. The chain's CDR3 is CASSYTGEITDTQYF. CDR3 in DNA: TGTGCCAGCAGTTATACAGGGGAGATTACAGATACGCAGTATTTT.